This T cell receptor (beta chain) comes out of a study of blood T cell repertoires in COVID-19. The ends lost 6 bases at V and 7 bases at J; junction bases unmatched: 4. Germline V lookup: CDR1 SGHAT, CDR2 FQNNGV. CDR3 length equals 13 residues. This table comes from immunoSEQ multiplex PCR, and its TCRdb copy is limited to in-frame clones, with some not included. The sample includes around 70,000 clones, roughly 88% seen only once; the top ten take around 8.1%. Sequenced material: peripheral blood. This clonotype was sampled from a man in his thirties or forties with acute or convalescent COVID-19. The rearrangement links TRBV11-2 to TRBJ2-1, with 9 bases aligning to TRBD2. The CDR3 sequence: CASRLTSGNEQFF. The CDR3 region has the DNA TGTGCCAGCAGACTCACTAGCGGGAATGAGCAGTTCTTC.